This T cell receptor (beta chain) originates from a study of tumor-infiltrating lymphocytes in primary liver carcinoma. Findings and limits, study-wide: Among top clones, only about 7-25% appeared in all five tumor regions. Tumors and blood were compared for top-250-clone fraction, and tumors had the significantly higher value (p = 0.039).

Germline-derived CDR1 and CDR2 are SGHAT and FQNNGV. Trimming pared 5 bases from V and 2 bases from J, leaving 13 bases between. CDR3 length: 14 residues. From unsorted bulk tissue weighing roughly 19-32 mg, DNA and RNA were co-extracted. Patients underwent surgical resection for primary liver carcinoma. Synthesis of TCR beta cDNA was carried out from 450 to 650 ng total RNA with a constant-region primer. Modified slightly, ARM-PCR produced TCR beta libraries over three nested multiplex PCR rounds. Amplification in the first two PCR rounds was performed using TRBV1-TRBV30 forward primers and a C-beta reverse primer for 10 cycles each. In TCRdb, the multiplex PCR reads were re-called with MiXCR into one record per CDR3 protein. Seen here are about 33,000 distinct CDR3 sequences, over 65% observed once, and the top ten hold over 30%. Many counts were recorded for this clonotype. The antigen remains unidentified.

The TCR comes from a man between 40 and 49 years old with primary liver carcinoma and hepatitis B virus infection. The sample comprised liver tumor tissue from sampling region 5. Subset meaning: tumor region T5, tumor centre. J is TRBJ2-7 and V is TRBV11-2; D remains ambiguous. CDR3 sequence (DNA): TGTGCCAGCAGCGGTACTTGCGGCCCCTACGAGCAGTACTTC. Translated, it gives CASSGTCGPYEQYF.